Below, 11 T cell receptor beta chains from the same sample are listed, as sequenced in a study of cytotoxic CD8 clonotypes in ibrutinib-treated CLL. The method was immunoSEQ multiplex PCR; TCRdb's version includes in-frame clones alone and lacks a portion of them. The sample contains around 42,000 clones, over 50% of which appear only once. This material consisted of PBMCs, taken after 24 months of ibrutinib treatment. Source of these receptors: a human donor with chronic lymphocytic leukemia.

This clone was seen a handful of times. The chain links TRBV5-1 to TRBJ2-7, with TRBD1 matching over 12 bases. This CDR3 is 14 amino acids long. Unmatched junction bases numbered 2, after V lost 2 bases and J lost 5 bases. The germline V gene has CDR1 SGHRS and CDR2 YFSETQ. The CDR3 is CASSFGTGGDEQYF. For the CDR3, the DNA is TGCGCCAGCAGCTTTGGGACAGGGGGCGACGAGCAGTACTTC.

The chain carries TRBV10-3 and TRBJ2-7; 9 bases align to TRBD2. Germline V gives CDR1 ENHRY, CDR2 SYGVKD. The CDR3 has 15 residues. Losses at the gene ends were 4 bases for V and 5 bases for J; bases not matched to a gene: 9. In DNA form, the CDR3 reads TGTGCCATCAGTGCCACGGGACTAGCTGGGGACGAGCAGTACTTC. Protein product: CAISATGLAGDEQYF.

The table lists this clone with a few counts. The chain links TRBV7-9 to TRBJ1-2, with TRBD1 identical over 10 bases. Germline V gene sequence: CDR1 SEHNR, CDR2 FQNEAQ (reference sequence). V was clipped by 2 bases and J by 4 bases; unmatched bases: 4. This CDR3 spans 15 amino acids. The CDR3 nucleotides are TGTGCCAGCAGCTTAACCGGGACAGGGGCCTATGGCTACACCTTC. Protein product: CASSLTGTGAYGYTF.

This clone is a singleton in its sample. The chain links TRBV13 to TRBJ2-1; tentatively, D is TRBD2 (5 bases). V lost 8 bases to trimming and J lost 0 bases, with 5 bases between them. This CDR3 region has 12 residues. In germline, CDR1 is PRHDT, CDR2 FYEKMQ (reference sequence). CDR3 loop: CASGSSYNEQFF. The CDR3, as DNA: TGTGCCAGCGGGAGCTCCTACAATGAGCAGTTCTTC.

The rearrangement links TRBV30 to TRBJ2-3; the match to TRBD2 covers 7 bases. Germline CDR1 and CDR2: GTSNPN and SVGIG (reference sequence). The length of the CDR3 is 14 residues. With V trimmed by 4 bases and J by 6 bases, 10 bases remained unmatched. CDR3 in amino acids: CAWKEGPGGDTQYF. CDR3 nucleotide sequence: TGTGCCTGGAAGGAGGGACCCGGGGGGGATACGCAGTATTTT.

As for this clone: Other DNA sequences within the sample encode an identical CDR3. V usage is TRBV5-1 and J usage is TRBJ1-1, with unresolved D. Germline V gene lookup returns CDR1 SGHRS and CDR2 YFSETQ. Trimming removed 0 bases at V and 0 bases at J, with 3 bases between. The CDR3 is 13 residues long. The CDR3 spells CASSLELNTEAFF. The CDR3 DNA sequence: TGCGCCAGCAGCTTGGAATTGAACACTGAAGCTTTCTTT.

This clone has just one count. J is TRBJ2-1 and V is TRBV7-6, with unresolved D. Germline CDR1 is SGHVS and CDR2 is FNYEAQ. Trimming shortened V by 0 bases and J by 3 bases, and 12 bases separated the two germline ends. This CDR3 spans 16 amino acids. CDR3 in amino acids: CASSLANGSNYNEQFF. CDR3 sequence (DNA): TGTGCCAGCAGCTTAGCGAACGGTAGCAACTACAATGAGCAGTTCTTC.

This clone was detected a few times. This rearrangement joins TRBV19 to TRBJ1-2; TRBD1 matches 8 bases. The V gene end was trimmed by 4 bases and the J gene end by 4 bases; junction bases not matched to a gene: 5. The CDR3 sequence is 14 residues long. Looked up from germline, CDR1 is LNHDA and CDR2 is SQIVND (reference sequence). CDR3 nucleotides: TGTGCCAGTAGTACTGAACAGGGGGGCTATGGCTACACCTTC. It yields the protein CASSTEQGGYGYTF.

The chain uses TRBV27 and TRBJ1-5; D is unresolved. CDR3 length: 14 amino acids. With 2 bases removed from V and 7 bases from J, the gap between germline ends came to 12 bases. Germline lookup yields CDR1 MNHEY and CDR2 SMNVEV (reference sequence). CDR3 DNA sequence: TGTGCCAGCAGTTTACAAAGGGTTGGGCAGCCCCAGCATTTT. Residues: CASSLQRVGQPQHF.

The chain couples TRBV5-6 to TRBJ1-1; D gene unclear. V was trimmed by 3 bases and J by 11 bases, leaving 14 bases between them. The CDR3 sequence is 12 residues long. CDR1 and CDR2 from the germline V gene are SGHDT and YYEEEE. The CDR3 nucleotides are TGTGCCAGCAGCTGGGTGGGGAATTCGGCTTTCTTT. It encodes CASSWVGNSAFF.

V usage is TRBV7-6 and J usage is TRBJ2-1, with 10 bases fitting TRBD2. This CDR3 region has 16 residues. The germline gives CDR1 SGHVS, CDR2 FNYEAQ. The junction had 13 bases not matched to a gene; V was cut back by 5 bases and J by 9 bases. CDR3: CASSPTSGTLGSEQFF. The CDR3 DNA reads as TGTGCCAGCAGCCCAACTAGCGGGACCCTGGGGAGTGAGCAGTTCTTC.